The 7 T cell receptor beta chains listed next were all sequenced from one sample in a study of T cell responses to AZD1222 COVID-19 vaccine. Produced via immunoSEQ multiplex PCR; TCRdb's table is partial and in-frame only. The data show some 96,000 clones, around nine tenths seen once. Here the sequenced sample was peripheral blood, taken on day 0 of AZD1222 vaccination. The receptors here all came from an adult in good health.

The chain couples TRBV10-3 to TRBJ2-6, with D perhaps matching TRBD2 (6 bases). V shed 7 bases and J shed 4 bases, with 11 bases lying between them. This CDR3 spans 14 amino acids. CDR1 ENHRY and CDR2 SYGVKD come from the germline V gene. This chain's CDR3 is CAITGVSGANVLTF. The CDR3 DNA follows: TGTGCCATCACGGGGGTATCCGGGGCCAACGTCCTGACTTTC.

A single count supports this clone. This rearrangement joins TRBV19 to TRBJ2-7, with 8 bases that match TRBD2. The length of the CDR3 is 13 residues. The ends lost 7 bases at V and 3 bases at J; junction bases unmatched: 5. Germline V CDR1 and CDR2: LNHDA, SQIVND (reference sequence). The CDR3 bases are TGTGCCAGTAAGAGCGGGAGCTTCTACGAGCAGTACTTC. It specifies CASKSGSFYEQYF.

The chain combines TRBV2 with TRBJ1-6; 8 bases are shared with TRBD1. V lost 6 bases to trimming and J lost 9 bases; unmatched junction nucleotides: 4. CDR3 length: 13 residues. Per germline, CDR1 SNHLY and CDR2 FYNNEI. CDR3 amino acids: CASRPGQGSPLHF. The CDR3 DNA is TGTGCCAGCAGACCCGGACAGGGTTCACCCCTCCACTTT.

The chain recombines TRBV7-9 with TRBJ1-1; perhaps TRBD1 as D (5 bases). V was shortened by 5 bases and J by 0 bases, with 13 bases between the two germline ends. CDR1 is SEHNR and CDR2 is FQNEAQ in the germline V gene (reference sequence). The CDR3 is made up of 15 amino acids. DNA for the CDR3: TGTGCCAGCAGCGAGGGGTCCCATGTGAACACTGAAGCTTTCTTT. It codes for CASSEGSHVNTEAFF.

V usage is TRBV6-5 and J usage is TRBJ1-2, with 8 positions matching TRBD1. The V gene's germline CDR1 is MNHEY and CDR2 SVGAGI. CDR3 size: 11 residues. Trimming removed 8 bases from V and 8 bases from J; junction bases left unmatched: 4. The CDR3 DNA sequence: TGTGCCAGCGGACAGGGTGACGGCTACACCTTC. Amino acids: CASGQGDGYTF.

The chain uses TRBV5-1 and TRBJ2-7; no definite D call. V lost 4 bases to trimming and J lost 2 bases, with 13 bases between them. From germline, CDR1 is SGHRS and CDR2 YFSETQ. The CDR3 contains 14 residues. The CDR3 here is CASSKPPQTYEQYF. The DNA of the CDR3 is TGCGCCAGCAGCAAACCCCCTCAAACCTACGAGCAGTACTTC.

This clone was found once. V is TRBV2 and J is TRBJ1-1; a possible D gene is TRBD1 (6 bases). The CDR3 spans 13 residues. V shed 5 bases and J shed 2 bases, with 9 bases lying between them. Germline CDR1 reads SNHLY; CDR2 reads FYNNEI. CDR3 sequence (DNA): TGTGCCAGCAGTTCACAGGGAAACACTGAAGCTTTCTTT. It yields the protein CASSSQGNTEAFF. Variable domain in full (rest from reference TRBV2 and TRBJ1-1): EPEVTQTPSHQVTQMGQEVILRCVPISNHLYFYWYRQILGQKVEFLVSFYNNEISEKSEIFDDQFSVERPDGSNFTLKIRSTKLEDSAMYFCASSSQGNTEAFFGQGTRLTVV.